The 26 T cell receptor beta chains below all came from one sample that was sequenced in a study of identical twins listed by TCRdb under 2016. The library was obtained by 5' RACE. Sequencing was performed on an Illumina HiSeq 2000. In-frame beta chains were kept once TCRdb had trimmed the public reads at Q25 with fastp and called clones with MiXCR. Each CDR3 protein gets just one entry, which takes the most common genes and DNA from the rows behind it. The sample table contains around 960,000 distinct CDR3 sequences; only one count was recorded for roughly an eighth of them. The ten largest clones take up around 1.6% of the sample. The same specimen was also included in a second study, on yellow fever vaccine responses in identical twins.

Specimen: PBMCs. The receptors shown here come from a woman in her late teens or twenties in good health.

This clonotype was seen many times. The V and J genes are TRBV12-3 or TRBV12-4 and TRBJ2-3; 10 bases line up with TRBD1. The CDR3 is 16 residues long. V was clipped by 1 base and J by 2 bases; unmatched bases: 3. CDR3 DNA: TGTGCCAGCAGTTTAGGGACAGGGGGGAACACAGATACGCAGTATTTT. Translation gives CASSLGTGGNTDTQYF.

Written as DNA, the CDR3 is TGTGCCAGCATCGGGGGCAGGGCGGGCGAGCAGTACTTC. Its protein is CASIGGRAGEQYF. The chain links TRBV27 to TRBJ2-7, with D possibly called TRBD1 or TRBD2 (6 bases each). Germline V CDR1 and CDR2: MNHEY, SMNVEV (reference sequence). The CDR3 is 13 amino acids. V was shortened by 7 bases and J by 6 bases, with 16 bases between the two germline ends.

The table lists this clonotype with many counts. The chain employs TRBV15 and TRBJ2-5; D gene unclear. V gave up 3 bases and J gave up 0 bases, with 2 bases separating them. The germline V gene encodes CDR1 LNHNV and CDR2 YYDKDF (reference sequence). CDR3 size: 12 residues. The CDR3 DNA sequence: TGTGCCACCAGCAGCTACCAAGAGACCCAGTACTTC. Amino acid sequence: CATSSYQETQYF.

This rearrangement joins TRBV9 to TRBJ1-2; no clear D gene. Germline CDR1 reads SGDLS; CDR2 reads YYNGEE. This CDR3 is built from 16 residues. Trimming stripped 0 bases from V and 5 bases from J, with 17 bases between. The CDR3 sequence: CASSVGQPAGGYGYTF. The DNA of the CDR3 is TGTGCCAGCAGCGTAGGGCAGCCAGCGGGTGGATATGGCTACACCTTC.

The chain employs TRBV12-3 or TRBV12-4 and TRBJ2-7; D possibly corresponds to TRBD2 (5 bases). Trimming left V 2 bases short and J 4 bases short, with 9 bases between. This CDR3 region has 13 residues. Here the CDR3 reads CASSLKWEYEQYF. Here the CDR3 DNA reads TGTGCCAGCAGTTTAAAGTGGGAGTACGAGCAGTACTTC.

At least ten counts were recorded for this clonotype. CDR3 DNA sequence: TGTGCCAGCAGTTTGGGGGTGGCTAGTGACGAGCAGTTCTTC. Translating it yields CASSLGVASDEQFF. The chain joins TRBV12-3 or TRBV12-4 to TRBJ2-1, with D perhaps matching TRBD1 or TRBD2 (5 bases each). The CDR3 covers 14 residues. Trimming removed 3 bases at V and 10 bases at J, with 16 bases between.

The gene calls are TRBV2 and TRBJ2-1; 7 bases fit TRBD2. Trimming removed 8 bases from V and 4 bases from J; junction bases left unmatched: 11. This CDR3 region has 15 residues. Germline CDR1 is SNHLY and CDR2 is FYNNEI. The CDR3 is CASASGGRAYNEQFF. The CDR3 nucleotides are TGTGCCAGCGCTTCGGGCGGGAGAGCTTACAATGAGCAGTTCTTC. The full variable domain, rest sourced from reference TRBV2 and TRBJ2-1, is EPEVTQTPSHQVTQMGQEVILRCVPISNHLYFYWYRQILGQKVEFLVSFYNNEISEKSEIFDDQFSVERPDGSNFTLKIRSTKLEDSAMYFCASASGGRAYNEQFFGPGTRLTVL.

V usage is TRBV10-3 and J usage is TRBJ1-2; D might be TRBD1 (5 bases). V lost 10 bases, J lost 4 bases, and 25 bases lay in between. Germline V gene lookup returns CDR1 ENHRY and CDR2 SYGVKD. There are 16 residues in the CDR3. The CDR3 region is CATSRGGTNNGYGYTF. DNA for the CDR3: TGTGCCACCAGCCGGGGGGGAACAAATAATGGCTATGGCTACACCTTC.

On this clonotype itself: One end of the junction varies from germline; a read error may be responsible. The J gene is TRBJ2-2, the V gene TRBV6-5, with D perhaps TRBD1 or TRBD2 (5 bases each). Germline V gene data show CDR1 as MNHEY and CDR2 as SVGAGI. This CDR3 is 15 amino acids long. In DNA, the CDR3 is TGTGTCAGCAGTTACTCGTTTTCTGGGGGCGGGGAGCTGTTTTTT. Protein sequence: CVSSYSFSGGGELFF.

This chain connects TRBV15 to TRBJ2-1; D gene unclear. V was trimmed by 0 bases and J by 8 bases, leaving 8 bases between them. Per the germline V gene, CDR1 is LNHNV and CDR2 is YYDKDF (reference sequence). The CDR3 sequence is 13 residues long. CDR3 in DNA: TGTGCCACCAGCAGAGATTTGGGCTATGAGCAGTTCTTC. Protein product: CATSRDLGYEQFF.

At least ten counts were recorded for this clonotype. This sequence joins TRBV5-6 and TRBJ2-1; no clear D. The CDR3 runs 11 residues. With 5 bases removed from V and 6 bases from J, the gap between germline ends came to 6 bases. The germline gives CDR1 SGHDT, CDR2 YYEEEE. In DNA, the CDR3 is TGTGCCAGCAGGCGGAGCAATGAGCAGTTCTTC. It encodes CASRRSNEQFF.

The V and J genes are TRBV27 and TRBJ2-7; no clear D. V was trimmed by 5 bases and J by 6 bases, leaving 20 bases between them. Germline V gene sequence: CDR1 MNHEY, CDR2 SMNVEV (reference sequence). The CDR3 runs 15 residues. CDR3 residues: CASSANSYPQPEQYF. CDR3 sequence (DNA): TGTGCCAGCAGTGCCAACTCCTACCCACAACCCGAGCAGTACTTC.

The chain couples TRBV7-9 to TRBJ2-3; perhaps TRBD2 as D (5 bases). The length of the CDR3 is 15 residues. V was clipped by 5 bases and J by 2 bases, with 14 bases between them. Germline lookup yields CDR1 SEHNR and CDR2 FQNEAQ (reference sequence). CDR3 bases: TGTGCCAGCAGCCAACTAGATTTGGACACAGATACGCAGTATTTT. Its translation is CASSQLDLDTDTQYF.

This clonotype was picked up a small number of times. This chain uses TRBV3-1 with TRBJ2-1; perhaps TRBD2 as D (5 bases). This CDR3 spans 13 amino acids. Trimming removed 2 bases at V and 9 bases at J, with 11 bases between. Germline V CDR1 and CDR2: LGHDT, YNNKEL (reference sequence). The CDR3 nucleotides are TGTGCCAGCAGCCAAAGTCGGGATAGTGAGCAGTTCTTC. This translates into CASSQSRDSEQFF.

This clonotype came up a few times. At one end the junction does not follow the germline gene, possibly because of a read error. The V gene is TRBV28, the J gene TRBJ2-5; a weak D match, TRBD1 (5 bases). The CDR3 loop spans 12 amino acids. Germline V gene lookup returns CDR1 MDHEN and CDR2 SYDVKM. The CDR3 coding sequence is TGTGCCAGCAATACCGTTAGGGGATCCTACCTGTTC. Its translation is CASNTVRGSYLF.

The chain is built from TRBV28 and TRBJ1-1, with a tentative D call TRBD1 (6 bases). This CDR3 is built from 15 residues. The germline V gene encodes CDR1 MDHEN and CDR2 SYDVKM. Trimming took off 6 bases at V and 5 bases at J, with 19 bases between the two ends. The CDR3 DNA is TGTGCCAGCAGCTACGGACAGAGTGTGGGAACTGAAGCTTTCTTT. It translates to CASSYGQSVGTEAFF.

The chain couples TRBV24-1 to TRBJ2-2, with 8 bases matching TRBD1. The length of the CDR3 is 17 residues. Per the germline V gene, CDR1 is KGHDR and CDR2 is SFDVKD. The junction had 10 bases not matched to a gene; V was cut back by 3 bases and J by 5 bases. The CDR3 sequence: CATSDGPTGENTGELFF. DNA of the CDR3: TGTGCCACCAGTGATGGCCCGACAGGGGAAAATACCGGGGAGCTGTTTTTT.

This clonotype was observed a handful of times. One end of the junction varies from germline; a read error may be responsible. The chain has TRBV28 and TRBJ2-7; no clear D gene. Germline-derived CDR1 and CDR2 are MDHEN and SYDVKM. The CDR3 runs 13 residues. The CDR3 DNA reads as TGTGCCAGCAGTTCCGGGCCCACCTACGAGCGGTACTTC. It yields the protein CASSSGPTYERYF.

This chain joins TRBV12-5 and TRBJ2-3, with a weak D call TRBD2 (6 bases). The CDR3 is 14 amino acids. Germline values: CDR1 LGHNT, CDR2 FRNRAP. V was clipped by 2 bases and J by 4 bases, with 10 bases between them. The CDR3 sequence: CASGLSGGSDTQYF. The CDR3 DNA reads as TGTGCTAGTGGTTTGTCCGGGGGTTCAGATACGCAGTATTTT.

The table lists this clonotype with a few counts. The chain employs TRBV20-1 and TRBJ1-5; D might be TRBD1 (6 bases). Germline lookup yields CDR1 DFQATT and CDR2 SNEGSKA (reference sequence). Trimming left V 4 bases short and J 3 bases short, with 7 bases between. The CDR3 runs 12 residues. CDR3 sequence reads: CSANRVNQPQHF. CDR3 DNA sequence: TGCAGTGCTAACAGGGTCAATCAGCCCCAGCATTTT.

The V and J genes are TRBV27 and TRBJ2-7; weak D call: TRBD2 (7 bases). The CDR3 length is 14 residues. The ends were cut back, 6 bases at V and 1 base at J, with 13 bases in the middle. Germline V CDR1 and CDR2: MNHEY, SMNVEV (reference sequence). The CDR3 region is CASSGGGSSYEQYF. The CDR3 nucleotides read TGTGCCAGCAGCGGGGGCGGGAGTTCCTACGAGCAGTACTTC.

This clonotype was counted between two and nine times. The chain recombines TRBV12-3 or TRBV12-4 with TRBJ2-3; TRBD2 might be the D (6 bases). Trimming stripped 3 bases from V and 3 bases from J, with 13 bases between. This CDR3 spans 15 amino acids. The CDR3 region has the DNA TGTGCCAGCAGTTTTGCGGGGTTGGTAACAGATACGCAGTATTTT. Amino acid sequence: CASSFAGLVTDTQYF.

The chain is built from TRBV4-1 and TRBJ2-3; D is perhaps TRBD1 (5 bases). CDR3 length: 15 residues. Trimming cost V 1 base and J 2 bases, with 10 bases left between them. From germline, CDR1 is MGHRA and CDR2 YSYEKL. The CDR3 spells CASSQVGAPTDTQYF. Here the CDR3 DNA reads TGCGCCAGCAGCCAAGTAGGGGCGCCCACAGATACGCAGTATTTT.

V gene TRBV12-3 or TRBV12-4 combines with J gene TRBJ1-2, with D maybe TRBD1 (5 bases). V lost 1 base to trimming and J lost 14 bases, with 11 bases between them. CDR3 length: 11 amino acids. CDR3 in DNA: TGTGCCAGCAGTTTAGGGGGGACGACTACCTTC. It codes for CASSLGGTTTF.

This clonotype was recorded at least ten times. The CDR3 spells CASNGKVNTEAFF. CDR3 in DNA: TGTGCCAGCAACGGCAAGGTGAACACTGAAGCTTTCTTT. This chain uses TRBV12-3 or TRBV12-4 with TRBJ1-1; D is ambiguous. The CDR3 consists of 13 residues. Trimming took off 7 bases at V and 0 bases at J, with 9 bases between the two ends.

The CDR3 sequence: CASSLKGDTRHQPQHF. The CDR3 region has the DNA TGTGCCAGCAGCTTAAAGGGGGATACCCGACATCAGCCCCAGCATTTT. The chain employs TRBV7-8 and TRBJ1-5; a weak D match, TRBD1 (6 bases). The ends were cut back, 2 bases at V and 5 bases at J, with 16 bases in the middle. This CDR3 has 16 amino acids. Germline CDR1 SGHVS, CDR2 FQNEAQ.